The subject of this entry is one T cell receptor (beta chain). Its antigen specificity is not known. Base quality data are lacking; no much larger clone is found one base away. The immunoSEQ Assay, a bias-controlled multiplex PCR, was used to amplify TCRbeta CDR3 regions from genomic DNA. The published analysis was carried out like this. Nucleated cell counts per sample were estimated from amplification of reference gene primers within the assay. To quantify the absolute abundance of each unique TCRbeta CDR3 rearrangement, sequence reads were collapsed and filtered. Productive Simpson clonality was computed per sample as the square root of Simpson's diversity index over productive rearrangements. Held by TCRdb, this immuneACCESS table contains in-frame sequences only and omits some clones. Under half of the omission traces to an unresolved V gene where checked; the cause of the rest is unknown. V and J calls and clone size follow that table, whereas D and trimming were derived from the DNA. The sample table lists over 150,000 clones, about 88% of them with a count of one. The ten largest clones represent roughly 7% of the sample.

The data were obtained in a study of blood T cell repertoires in COVID-19 (dated by TCRdb to between 2020 and 2021). In terms of the full investigation: Samples from collaborators originated in the United States, Italy and Spain and spanned both the acute and convalescent phases of COVID-19. Where available, HLA class I and class II types were taken from metadata supplied by the sample provider and were not determined by assay-based typing. Sample metadata almost always included a de-identified subject ID, COVID-19 status, age in years and sex. The repertoires were released in a freely available public database intended as a resource for research on the immune response to SARS-CoV-2. The prospective study material was composed of cDNA or gDNA derived from T cells, B-cell-depleted T cells, or PBMCs. Samples came from the ongoing ImmuneRACE study (first 160 participants) plus 1,254 subjects from 6 global collaborators. Deeply sampled blood TCRbeta repertoires from subjects exposed to, actively infected with, or recovered from COVID-19 were included in the dataset.

Based on the germline V gene (reference sequence), the CDR1 and CDR2 sequences are LNHDA and SQIVND. The germline V and J ends show losses of 9 bases and 6 bases respectively, and no gene match explains 8 bases of the junction. The CDR3 contains 13 residues, cysteine and phenylalanine counted. Only CDR3 DNA is held: 39 bases, read in frame from base 1. Broader findings and caveats from the paper: How much clinical and demographic metadata was included differed by source and by participant, and the metadata was provided uncurated.

Participants in the prospective study were enrolled through a virtual design, were aged 18 to 89 years, and lived in about 25 United States geographic areas. In the prospective study, participants were assigned to cohorts based on the clinical history participants reported in a screening survey and a study questionnaire. Recovered participants in ImmuneRACE Cohort 3 were defined by two consecutive negative NP/OP PCR tests, clearance by a healthcare professional, or resolution of symptoms. Mobile phlebotomists in the prospective study collected whole blood, serum and a nasopharyngeal or oropharyngeal swab from every participant. Prospective study participants could optionally give additional blood draws and questionnaires over a roughly two-month period. Prospective study blood samples were shipped either frozen or at room temperature before DNA extraction.

This chain is built from TRBV19 and TRBJ2-3; 8 bases in between match TRBD2. The receptor was isolated from a woman in her 50s who had recovered from COVID-19. Sequencing used PBMCs or T cells enriched from blood (not recorded which). The CDR3 reads CASRVAGSDTQYF. The nucleotides are TGTGCCAGCCGGGTAGCGGGATCGGATACGCAGTATTTT.